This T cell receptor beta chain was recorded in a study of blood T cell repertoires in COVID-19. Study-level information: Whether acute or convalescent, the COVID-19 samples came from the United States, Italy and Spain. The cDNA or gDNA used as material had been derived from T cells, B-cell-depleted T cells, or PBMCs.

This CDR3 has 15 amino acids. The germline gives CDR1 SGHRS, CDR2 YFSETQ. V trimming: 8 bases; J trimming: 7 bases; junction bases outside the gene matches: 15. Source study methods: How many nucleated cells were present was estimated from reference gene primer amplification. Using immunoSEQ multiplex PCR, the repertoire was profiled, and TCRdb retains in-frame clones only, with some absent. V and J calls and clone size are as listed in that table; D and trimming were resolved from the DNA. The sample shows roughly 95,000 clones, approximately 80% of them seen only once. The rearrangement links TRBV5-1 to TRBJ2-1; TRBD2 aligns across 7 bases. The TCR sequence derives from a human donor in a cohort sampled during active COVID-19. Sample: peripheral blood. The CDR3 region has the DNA TGCGCCAGTTCACACATAGCGGGTACCCAAAATGAGCAGTTCTTC. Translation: CASSHIAGTQNEQFF. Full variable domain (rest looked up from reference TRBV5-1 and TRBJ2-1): KAGVTQTPRYLIKTRGQQVTLSCSPISGHRSVSWYQQTPGQGLQFLFEYFSETQRNKGNFPGRFSGRQFSNSRSEMNVSTLELGDSALYLCASSHIAGTQNEQFFGPGTRLTVL.